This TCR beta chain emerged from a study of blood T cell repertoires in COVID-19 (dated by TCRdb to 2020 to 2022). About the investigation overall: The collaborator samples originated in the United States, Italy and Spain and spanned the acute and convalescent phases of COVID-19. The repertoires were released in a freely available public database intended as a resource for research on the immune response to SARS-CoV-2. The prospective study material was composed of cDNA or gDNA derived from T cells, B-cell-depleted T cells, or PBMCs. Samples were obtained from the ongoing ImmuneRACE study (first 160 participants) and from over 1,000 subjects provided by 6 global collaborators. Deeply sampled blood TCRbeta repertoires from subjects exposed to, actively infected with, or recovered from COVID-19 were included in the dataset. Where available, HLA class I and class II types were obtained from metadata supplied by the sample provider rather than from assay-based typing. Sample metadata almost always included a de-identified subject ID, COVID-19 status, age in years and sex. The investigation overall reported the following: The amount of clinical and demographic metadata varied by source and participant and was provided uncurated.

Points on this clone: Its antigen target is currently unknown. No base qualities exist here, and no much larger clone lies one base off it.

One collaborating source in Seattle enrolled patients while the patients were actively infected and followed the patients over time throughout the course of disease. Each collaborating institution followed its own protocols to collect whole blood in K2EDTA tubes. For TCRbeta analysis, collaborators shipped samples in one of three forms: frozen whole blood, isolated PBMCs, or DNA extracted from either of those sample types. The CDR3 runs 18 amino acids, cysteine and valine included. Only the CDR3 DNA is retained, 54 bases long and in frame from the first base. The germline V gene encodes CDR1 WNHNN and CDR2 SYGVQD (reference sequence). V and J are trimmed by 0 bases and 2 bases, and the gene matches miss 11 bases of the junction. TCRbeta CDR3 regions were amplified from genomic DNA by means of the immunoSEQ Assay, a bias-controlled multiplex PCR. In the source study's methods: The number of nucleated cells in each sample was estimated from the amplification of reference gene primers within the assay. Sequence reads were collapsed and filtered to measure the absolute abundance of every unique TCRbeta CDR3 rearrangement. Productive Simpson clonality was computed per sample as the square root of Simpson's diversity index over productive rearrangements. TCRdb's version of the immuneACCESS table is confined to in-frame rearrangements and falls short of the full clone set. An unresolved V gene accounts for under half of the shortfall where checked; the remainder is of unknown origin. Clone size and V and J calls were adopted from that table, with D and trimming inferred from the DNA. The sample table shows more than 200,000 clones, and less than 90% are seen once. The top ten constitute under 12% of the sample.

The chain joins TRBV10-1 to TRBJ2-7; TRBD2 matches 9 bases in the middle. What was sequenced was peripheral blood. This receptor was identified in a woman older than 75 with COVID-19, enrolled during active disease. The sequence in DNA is TGCGCCAGCAGTGAGTCGGTTACTAGCGGGCCACCTCCCTACGAGCAGTACGTC. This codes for CASSESVTSGPPPYEQYV.